This T cell receptor (beta chain) was profiled in a study of blood T cell repertoires in COVID-19. Overall study: Sources were T cells, B-cell-depleted T cells, or PBMCs; the material itself was cDNA or gDNA.

Method: immunoSEQ multiplex PCR; TCRdb's copy keeps in-frame clones and lacks some. The repertoire has roughly 150,000 clones, 80% of them found once; the top ten carry 5%. The material sequenced was peripheral blood. This TCR derives from a woman aged 45-60 years with acute or convalescent COVID-19.

CDR3 region: CASSLNPAGGTDTQYF. DNA of the CDR3: TGTGCCAGCAGCTTAAATCCTGCAGGGGGCACAGATACGCAGTATTTT. The V and J genes are TRBV7-3 and TRBJ2-3; tentative D call: TRBD1 (6 bases). V was shortened by 1 base and J by 1 base, with 12 bases between the two germline ends. The CDR3 length is 16 residues. Germline lookup yields CDR1 SGHTA and CDR2 FQGTGA.